What follows are 30 T cell receptor beta chains derived from one specimen sequenced in a study of blood T cell repertoires in COVID-19. The data were produced by immunoSEQ multiplex PCR, yet TCRdb's version contains in-frame clones alone and is incomplete. The repertoire holds a few hundred thousand clones, with nearly 85% as singletons. Sequencing was carried out using peripheral blood. The receptors originated from a human donor in a cohort sampled during active COVID-19.

The chain links TRBV11-2 to TRBJ2-6; 9 positions agree with TRBD1. The CDR3 sequence is 18 residues long. Looked up from germline, CDR1 is SGHAT and CDR2 is FQNNGV. V lost 5 bases and J lost 0; bases outside the gene matches: 8. The CDR3 region is CASSIRQGVDSGANVLTF. Here the CDR3 DNA reads TGTGCCAGCAGCATTAGACAGGGGGTAGACTCTGGGGCCAACGTCCTGACTTTC.

The chain combines TRBV7-9 with TRBJ2-1; D gene uncertain. V gave up 5 bases and J gave up 1 base, with 9 bases separating them. The germline gives CDR1 SEHNR, CDR2 FQNEAQ (reference sequence). The CDR3 is made up of 14 amino acids. DNA for the CDR3: TGTGCCAGCAGCCTCGACTTTTCCTACAATGAGCAGTTCTTC. This encodes CASSLDFSYNEQFF.

The chain joins TRBV25-1 to TRBJ2-7; 9 bases agree with TRBD1. Germline loops: CDR1 MGHDK, CDR2 SYGVNS. The V segment lost 1 base and the J segment 2 bases; nucleotides outside the gene matches: 6. The CDR3 loop spans 16 amino acids. CDR3 coding DNA: TGTGCCAGCAGTGAATTTCGGACAGGGGCAACCTACGAGCAGTACTTC. Its translation is CASSEFRTGATYEQYF.

The V call is TRBV6-2 or TRBV6-3, the J call TRBJ1-1; D is unresolved. The CDR3 sequence is 13 residues long. Germline CDR1 reads MNHEY; CDR2 reads SVGEGT. Trimming took 6 bases from V and 11 from J, leaving 19 bases between them. CDR3 sequence: CASSHPTPRGAFF. The CDR3 DNA follows: TGTGCCAGCAGCCACCCTACTCCACGCGGGGCTTTCTTT.

The V gene is TRBV18, the J gene TRBJ2-1; 7 positions agree with TRBD2. The CDR3 contains 15 residues. V lost 4 bases and J lost 2; bases outside the gene matches: 5. Germline V gene data show CDR1 as KGHSH and CDR2 as LQKENI. CDR3: CASSLTGTTYNEQFF. The CDR3 DNA follows: TGTGCCAGCTCACTAACCGGGACTACCTACAATGAGCAGTTCTTC.

This rearrangement joins TRBV27 to TRBJ1-1; TRBD1 is a possible D gene (5 bases). CDR1 is MNHEY and CDR2 is SMNVEV in the germline V gene (reference sequence). V was shortened by 3 bases and J by 3 bases, with 8 bases between the two germline ends. The CDR3 is 13 residues long. The CDR3 loop is CASSLSRDTEAFF. CDR3 nucleotides: TGTGCCAGCAGTTTGAGCAGGGACACTGAAGCTTTCTTT.

The chain carries TRBV11-2 and TRBJ2-2; 8 bases fit TRBD1. The CDR3 contains 16 residues. Germline trimming cut 2 bases from V and 7 bases from J; bases unmatched to any gene: 9. Germline lookup yields CDR1 SGHAT and CDR2 FQNNGV. CDR3 coding DNA: TGTGCCAGCAGCTTAAACACAGGGGGGATCGGCGGGGAGCTGTTTTTT. Translation: CASSLNTGGIGGELFF.

The rearrangement joins TRBV19 to TRBJ1-5; perhaps TRBD1 as D (5 bases). Per the germline V gene, CDR1 is LNHDA and CDR2 is SQIVND (reference sequence). Trimming cost V 5 bases and J 2 bases, with 7 bases left between them. There are 13 residues in the CDR3. CDR3: CASSAGGNQPQHF. The CDR3 bases are TGTGCCAGTAGTGCGGGGGGCAATCAGCCCCAGCATTTT.

CDR3 sequence reads: CASSLVSGLNTGELFF. Written as DNA, the CDR3 is TGTGCCAGCAGCTTGGTTAGCGGGCTCAACACCGGGGAGCTGTTTTTT. This chain links TRBV5-4 with TRBJ2-2; 7 nucleotides line up with TRBD2. The V gene's germline CDR1 is SGHNT and CDR2 YYREEE (reference sequence). The junction had 4 bases not matched to a gene; V was cut back by 0 bases and J by 2 bases. The CDR3 is made up of 16 amino acids.

This clone came up a few times. This rearrangement joins TRBV25-1 to TRBJ1-5; 7 bases are shared with TRBD1. V shed 6 bases, J shed 7 bases, and the junction held 9 bases outside the gene matches. CDR1 MGHDK and CDR2 SYGVNS come from the germline V gene. The CDR3 contains 14 residues. CDR3 in DNA: TGTGCCAGCAGAATCGACAGGGTAAGGCAGCCCCAGCATTTT. It is translated as CASRIDRVRQPQHF.

This clone was seen only a few times. The chain carries TRBV29-1 and TRBJ1-3; D unclear. Trimming took 7 bases from V and 0 from J, leaving 7 bases between them. There are 12 residues in the CDR3. Germline-derived CDR1 and CDR2 are SQVTM and ANQGSEA. The CDR3 DNA reads as TGCAGCGGGGCGGGCTCTGGAAACACCATATATTTT. This translates into CSGAGSGNTIYF.

This chain uses TRBV4-1 with TRBJ2-5, with D possibly being TRBD2 (6 bases). V was clipped by 1 base and J by 0 bases, with 6 bases between them. The CDR3 extends over 14 amino acids. Germline lookup yields CDR1 MGHRA and CDR2 YSYEKL. The CDR3 sequence is CASSQGRDQETQYF. The CDR3 nucleotides are TGCGCCAGCAGCCAAGGGAGGGACCAAGAGACCCAGTACTTC.

This chain connects TRBV7-8 to TRBJ1-2; D might be TRBD1 (5 bases). Germline assignment: CDR1 SGHVS and CDR2 FQNEAQ. The CDR3 extends over 13 amino acids. Trimming stripped 2 bases from V and 6 bases from J, with 10 bases between. CDR3 sequence: CASSLQGRDGYTF. CDR3 bases: TGTGCCAGCAGCTTACAGGGTCGGGATGGCTACACCTTC.

The V call is TRBV9, the J call TRBJ2-1; 12 bases match TRBD2. Looked up from germline, CDR1 is SGDLS and CDR2 is YYNGEE. The CDR3 spans 16 residues. J gave up 9 bases and V 3 bases, and 10 bases lay outside the gene matches. This CDR3 is CASSDGLAGLTVEQFF. For the CDR3, the DNA is TGTGCCAGCAGCGACGGACTAGCGGGACTAACGGTTGAGCAGTTCTTC.

The gene calls are TRBV6-1 and TRBJ2-5; D possibly corresponds to TRBD1 (6 bases). This CDR3 region has 13 residues. Germline-derived CDR1 and CDR2 are MNHNS and SASEGT. The V and J ends lost 2 bases and 9 bases respectively, with 13 bases between them. The CDR3 DNA is TGTGCCAGCAGTGAACTGCCACCAGGGGCCCAGTACTTC. Residues: CASSELPPGAQYF.

This clone was counted once. V is TRBV19 and J is TRBJ2-7, with D possibly TRBD1 on 5 matching bases. The ends were cut back, 6 bases at V and 3 bases at J, with 9 bases in the middle. CDR1 is LNHDA and CDR2 is SQIVND in the germline V gene (reference sequence). The CDR3 is made up of 12 amino acids. The CDR3 sequence is CASRGPGYEQYF. The CDR3 coding sequence is TGTGCCAGTAGGGGGCCCGGCTACGAGCAGTACTTC.

The chain carries TRBV5-8 and TRBJ2-7; D perhaps matches TRBD2 (5 bases). Between the trimmed V and J ends, which lost 4 bases and 4 bases, there was a span of 18 bases. Germline CDR1 and CDR2: SGHTS and YDEGEE. This CDR3 spans 15 amino acids. CDR3 loop: CASSLGLPTLYEQYF. CDR3 in DNA: TGTGCCAGCAGCCTAGGACTCCCTACTCTTTACGAGCAGTACTTC.

V usage is TRBV27 and J usage is TRBJ1-2, with D perhaps TRBD1 (5 bases). The germline V gene encodes CDR1 MNHEY and CDR2 SMNVEV (reference sequence). The CDR3 sequence is 17 residues long. Trimming pared 6 bases from V and 4 bases from J, leaving 24 bases between. CDR3 residues: CASSLSAGPSLLYGYTF. In DNA, the CDR3 is TGTGCCAGCAGCTTGAGTGCAGGGCCATCCCTTCTCTATGGCTACACCTTC.

CDR3 coding DNA: TGTGCCAGCAGCTTATTCCGGGACAGGATACCTCGGGGTGATGGCTACACCTTC. Amino acid sequence: CASSLFRDRIPRGDGYTF. V is TRBV7-8 and J is TRBJ1-2, with 8 bases lining up with TRBD1. CDR1 and CDR2 (germline): SGHVS, FQNEAQ. The V gene end was trimmed by 2 bases and the J gene end by 6 bases; junction bases not matched to a gene: 17. The CDR3 is 18 amino acids.

This clone was seen a single time. This chain joins TRBV4-1 and TRBJ1-2; possibly TRBD1 for D (6 bases). The CDR3 is made up of 16 amino acids. Trimming took 1 base from V and 3 from J, leaving 15 bases between them. CDR1 and CDR2 from the germline V gene are MGHRA and YSYEKL. The CDR3 reads CASSQVRTGGDYGYTF. In DNA, the CDR3 is TGCGCCAGCAGCCAAGTTCGTACTGGGGGCGACTATGGCTACACCTTC.

V gene TRBV4-2 combines with J gene TRBJ1-4; D call uncertain. The germline V gene encodes CDR1 LGHNA and CDR2 YNFKEQ. V was trimmed by 4 bases and J by 5 bases, leaving 11 bases between them. The CDR3 is 14 amino acids. CDR3 sequence: CASSPPVLNEKLFF. The CDR3 nucleotides read TGTGCCAGCAGCCCACCGGTATTGAATGAAAAACTGTTTTTT.

In nucleotides, the CDR3 is TGTGCCAGCAGCCCCCGGACAGGGGCGCCCTCCTACGAGCAGTACTTC. The encoded protein is CASSPRTGAPSYEQYF. The chain is built from TRBV7-2 and TRBJ2-7; 9 nucleotides line up with TRBD1. Trimming took 5 bases from V and 0 from J; bases not matched to a gene: 8. CDR1 and CDR2 (germline): SGHTA, FQGNSA. There are 16 residues in the CDR3.

V gene TRBV3-1 (or the pseudogene TRBV3-2) combines with J gene TRBJ1-6; D gene uncertain. The germline V and J ends were trimmed by 1 base and 7 bases, with 14 bases remaining between them. Per germline, CDR1 LGHDT and CDR2 YNNKEL (reference sequence). The CDR3 totals 16 residues. CDR3 loop: CASSQVPGVRNSPLHF. The CDR3 DNA reads TGTGCCAGCAGCCAAGTGCCCGGGGTGAGGAATTCACCCCTCCACTTT.

The table lists this clone with a count of one. Here the CDR3 reads CASSLTGKGQPQHF. DNA of the CDR3: TGTGCCAGCAGCTTAACAGGGAAGGGTCAGCCCCAGCATTTT. V gene TRBV7-2 combines with J gene TRBJ1-5, with TRBD1 as a possible D gene (6 bases). Deletions cut 2 bases from V and 6 bases from J, with 11 bases between. The germline V gene has CDR1 SGHTA and CDR2 FQGNSA. This CDR3 contains 14 residues.

The chain combines TRBV7-8 with TRBJ1-5; D remains ambiguous. V lost 4 bases, J lost 3 bases, and 25 bases lay in between. Germline V lookup: CDR1 SGHVS, CDR2 FQNEAQ. The CDR3 runs to 19 residues. CDR3 residues: CASSSHAAQSPYDNQPQHF. The DNA of the CDR3 is TGTGCCAGCAGCTCCCATGCGGCCCAAAGCCCTTATGACAATCAGCCCCAGCATTTT.

As concerns this clone: The junction departs from the called germline gene at one end, perhaps through a read error. The chain uses TRBV19 and TRBJ1-5; D not certain. The CDR3 extends over 13 amino acids. Germline values: CDR1 LNHDA, CDR2 SQIVND (reference sequence). CDR3 nucleotide sequence: TGCGCCAGTGCGCCCGATAGCAATCAGCCCCAGCATTTT. Residues: CASAPDSNQPQHF.

About this clone: Other DNA sequences in this sample translate to the same CDR3. V usage is TRBV7-2 and J usage is TRBJ1-5; D ambiguous. Germline CDR1 is SGHTA and CDR2 is FQGNSA. This CDR3 comprises 13 residues. V shed 1 base and J shed 4 bases, with 5 bases lying between them. The CDR3 DNA reads TGTGCCAGCAGCTTAGGGCCAAATCAGCCCCAGCATTTT. Amino acid sequence: CASSLGPNQPQHF.

CDR3 nucleotide sequence: TGTGCCAGCAGACAGGACATAGCCTACGAGCAGTACTTC. It codes for CASRQDIAYEQYF. The chain is built from TRBV28 and TRBJ2-7; TRBD1 is a possible D gene (5 bases). Trimming took off 6 bases at V and 2 bases at J, with 11 bases between the two ends. CDR1 MDHEN and CDR2 SYDVKM come from the germline V gene. The CDR3 totals 13 residues.

The rearrangement joins TRBV7-3 to TRBJ2-2; the D gene is possibly TRBD2 (6 bases). V was trimmed by 2 bases and J by 1 base, leaving 8 bases between them. Germline V gene data show CDR1 as SGHTA and CDR2 as FQGTGA. This CDR3 spans 15 amino acids. The CDR3, as DNA: TGTGCCAGCAGCTTAGGCGGGATGAACACCGGGGAGCTGTTTTTT. Translated, it gives CASSLGGMNTGELFF.

The chain recombines TRBV5-6 with TRBJ2-1, with TRBD2 matching 7 bases. Germline loops: CDR1 SGHDT, CDR2 YYEEEE. The V and J ends lost 4 bases and 4 bases, in that order; junction bases with no gene match: 8. The CDR3 sequence is 15 residues long. Here the CDR3 DNA reads TGTGCCAGCAGCCCGGACGGCGGGGGTTACAATGAGCAGTTCTTC. Translation: CASSPDGGGYNEQFF.